This record covers a single T cell receptor beta chain. From germline, CDR1 is SGHRS and CDR2 YFSETQ. The CDR3 length is 15 residues. With V trimmed by 0 bases and J by 2 bases, 2 bases remained unmatched. This sample was taken from a study of control samples from healthy donors and cancer patients. The method was immunoSEQ multiplex PCR; TCRdb's version includes in-frame clones alone and lacks a portion of them. The table lists around 200,000 clones, over 80% of them singletons, with roughly 1.6% in the top ten. This chain connects TRBV5-1 to TRBJ2-5, with 9 bases that match TRBD2. Sequencing was carried out using blood. This sequence was found in a young man in good health. The CDR3 here is CASSLALAGQETQYF. CDR3 nucleotides: TGCGCCAGCAGCTTGGCCCTAGCGGGGCAAGAGACCCAGTACTTC.